This TCR beta chain was observed in a study of OX40 agonist ivuxolimab in advanced cancers. At the level of the study: An anti-OX40 (CD134) antibody with agonistic activity, ivuxolimab, was administered to patients.

Sequenced by immunoSEQ multiplex PCR; TCRdb stores in-frame clones only, minus some. The sample shows roughly 63,000 clones, around nine tenths of them seen only once. Study-wide results and limits: Both CD4+ and CD8+ T cell populations in blood had undergone clonal expansion by week 6 at 0.1 to 3.0 mg/kg. Researchers did not establish what antigens the expanded peripheral T cells target.

Points on this clone: No antigen is known for it.

The CDR3 is 14 residues long. Trimming took 8 bases from V and 0 from J; bases not matched to a gene: 5. The germline gives CDR1 MNHEY, CDR2 SMNVEV (reference sequence). The specimen comprised CD4+ or CD8+ T cells sorted from blood, sampled in a trial of the OX40 agonist ivuxolimab. The rearrangement uses TRBV27 and TRBJ1-1; 8 nucleotides match TRBD1. The sequence was obtained from an adult with an advanced solid tumor such as melanoma, head and neck, liver or kidney cancer. As DNA, the CDR3 is TGTGCCAGCGGTAGACAGGGGATGAACACTGAAGCTTTCTTT. This sequence encodes CASGRQGMNTEAFF.